This T cell receptor (beta chain) emerged from a study of Tregs in tolerant kidney transplant recipients. Study at large: Sorting used antibodies to exclude donor cells. Study findings and constraints: Findings come from small patient numbers and require larger validation.

Trimming stripped 0 bases from V and 6 bases from J, with 20 bases between. There are 17 residues in the CDR3. CDR1 is SGDLS, CDR2 YYNGEE, per germline. This clone was seen a few times. Its specificity is not known. TCRdb's table, derived via immunoSEQ multiplex PCR, lists solely in-frame clones and lacks some. The data hold about 31,000 clones, with 65% to 85% observed a single time. Sequenced material: Tregs from blood cultured with allogeneic cells. This receptor was taken from a human donor in good health. The chain is built from TRBV9 and TRBJ2-3; D possibly matches TRBD1 or TRBD2 (6 bases each). Written as DNA, the CDR3 is TGTGCCAGCAGCGTAGCGGGGGCGACCGACGGGTGGGATACGCAGTATTTT. Its translation: CASSVAGATDGWDTQYF.